These 29 T cell receptor beta chains share one sample of origin, sequenced in a study of CD8 T cells in ankylosing spondylitis (dated by TCRdb to about 2017). General conclusions and limits of the study: A TCR beta motif of fewer than 10 highly homologous amino acid variants appeared characteristic of blood from ankylosing spondylitis patients.

Which antigens these TCRs recognize remains unknown. The library was built by means of 5' RACE. TCRdb records Illumina HiSeq 2500 as the sequencer. TCRdb reanalyzed the raw reads on its own, using fastp at Q25 for trimming and MiXCR for clone calling, and kept in-frame beta chains. Identical CDR3 protein sequences are pooled into one entry, listed with their most common genes and DNA. The table for this sample lists roughly 700,000 distinct CDR3 sequences; under 20% of them were counted only once. About 20% of the sample is in the top ten clones. The sample was blood, either unsorted or a sorted T cell fraction (not recorded which). All receptors derive from a male donor with ankylosing spondylitis.

DNA of the CDR3: TGTGCCAGCAGTGAACCGGGGGGACTAGAGTTGGAGCAGTACTTC. This codes for CASSEPGGLELEQYF. The chain joins TRBV6-1 to TRBJ2-7, with 8 bases aligning to TRBD2. The CDR3 runs to 15 residues. After removal of 2 bases from V and 7 bases from J, the junction contained 10 bases not matched to a gene. From germline, CDR1 is MNHNS and CDR2 SASEGT.

The chain joins TRBV14 to TRBJ2-3; no reliable D call. Germline V gene data show CDR1 as SGHDN and CDR2 as FVKESK. The ends were cut back, 4 bases at V and 2 bases at J, with 10 bases in the middle. The CDR3 length is 14 residues. The CDR3: CASSPLANTDTQYF. The CDR3 DNA sequence: TGTGCCAGCAGCCCTCTGGCCAACACAGATACGCAGTATTTT.

In this sample, this clonotype turned up a few times. The chain carries TRBV5-1 and TRBJ2-7; 9 bases agree with TRBD1. Germline V lookup: CDR1 SGHRS, CDR2 YFSETQ. The CDR3 covers 14 residues. Trimming removed 4 bases from V and 7 bases from J; junction bases left unmatched: 9. The CDR3 DNA reads TGCGCCAGCAGCATCACCGGGACAGGGAGGGAGCAGTACTTC. Its translation: CASSITGTGREQYF.

This clonotype showed up just a few times. V usage is TRBV11-2 and J usage is TRBJ2-3; possibly TRBD2 for D (6 bases). The CDR3 covers 18 residues. Looked up from germline, CDR1 is SGHAT and CDR2 is FQNNGV. Trimming pared 3 bases from V and 6 bases from J, leaving 25 bases between. The CDR3 loop is CASSFRPSERARVDTQYF. As DNA, the CDR3 is TGTGCCAGCAGCTTTAGACCTTCTGAGCGGGCCCGGGTGGATACGCAGTATTTT.

The rearrangement links TRBV15 to TRBJ1-2; D gene unclear. The germline V gene encodes CDR1 LNHNV and CDR2 YYDKDF (reference sequence). V shed 0 bases and J shed 8 bases, with 16 bases lying between them. This CDR3 spans 15 amino acids. The CDR3 loop is CATSRDPTPPRGYTF. The CDR3, as DNA: TGTGCCACCAGCAGAGATCCAACCCCCCCACGGGGCTACACCTTC.

This clonotype was recorded many times. The chain carries TRBV6-1 and TRBJ2-5; 13 bases line up with TRBD2. Germline V lookup: CDR1 MNHNS, CDR2 SASEGT. This CDR3 is 17 amino acids long. With 2 bases clipped from V and 4 bases from J, the junction kept 7 bases outside the gene matches. CDR3 bases: TGTGCCAGCAGTGAACTCCTTCGGACTAGCGGGAGAGAGACCCAGTACTTC. This translates into CASSELLRTSGRETQYF.

This rearrangement joins TRBV5-1 to TRBJ1-1; D remains unclear. The CDR3 is 15 amino acids. Trimming removed 5 bases from V and 3 bases from J, with 17 bases in between. Germline V gene sequence: CDR1 SGHRS, CDR2 YFSETQ. The CDR3 loop reads CASSPIVLEDTEAFF. The CDR3 DNA reads TGCGCCAGCAGTCCCATAGTTCTGGAGGACACTGAAGCTTTCTTT.

This clonotype was picked up a small number of times. In DNA, the CDR3 is TGCAGTGCAGAAACCGGGACTAGCGGGTTAGGGCAGTTCTTC. Residues: CSAETGTSGLGQFF. This rearrangement joins TRBV20-1 to TRBJ2-1, with 12 nucleotides matching TRBD2. The CDR3 runs to 14 residues. The V gene's germline CDR1 is DFQATT and CDR2 SNEGSKA (reference sequence). Germline trimming cut 6 bases from V and 12 bases from J; bases unmatched to any gene: 12.

V and J are TRBV12-3 or TRBV12-4 and TRBJ1-1; D is unclear. The CDR3 has 13 residues. V shed 6 bases and J shed 4 bases, with 12 bases lying between them. The CDR3 bases are TGTGCCAGCAGAAGAGGAGAGGGCACTGAAGCTTTCTTT. Residues: CASRRGEGTEAFF.

The V gene is TRBV7-2, the J gene TRBJ2-1; 9 bases align to TRBD1. The CDR3 spans 17 residues. Germline lookup yields CDR1 SGHTA and CDR2 FQGNSA. The V segment lost 5 bases and the J segment 10 bases; nucleotides outside the gene matches: 18. The CDR3 nucleotides read TGTGCCAGCAGCAAAGACCCCGGGACAGGGATAGGTGGGGAGCAGTTCTTC. Protein: CASSKDPGTGIGGEQFF. The variable domain in full, completed from reference TRBV7-2 and TRBJ2-1, reads GAGVSQSPSNKVTEKGKDVELRCDPISGHTALYWYRQSLGQGLEFLIYFQGNSAPDKSGLPSDRFSAERTGGSVSTLTIQRTQQEDSAVYLCASSKDPGTGIGGEQFFGPGTRLTVL.

The chain uses TRBV30 and TRBJ2-1; 16 bases are a match to TRBD2. This CDR3 contains 15 residues. Germline-derived CDR1 and CDR2 are GTSNPN and SVGIG (reference sequence). The J segment lost 12 bases and the V segment lost 3 bases, leaving 8 bases of the junction unmatched. The CDR3 region is CAWRRGLAGGPGQFF. DNA for the CDR3: TGTGCCTGGAGGCGGGGACTAGCGGGAGGGCCCGGGCAGTTCTTC.

The chain uses TRBV7-9 and TRBJ1-1; D unclear. The CDR3 covers 14 residues. V gave up 2 bases and J gave up 4 bases, with 11 bases separating them. Germline V lookup: CDR1 SEHNR, CDR2 FQNEAQ (reference sequence). As DNA, the CDR3 is TGTGCCAGCAGCTTAAGCGAAGTGGCCACTGAAGCTTTCTTT. Its translation: CASSLSEVATEAFF.

This clonotype was detected ten times or more. This chain uses TRBV25-1 with TRBJ1-1, with TRBD1 matching 8 bases. With 7 bases clipped from V and 6 bases from J, the junction kept 13 bases outside the gene matches. From germline, CDR1 is MGHDK and CDR2 SYGVNS. The CDR3 runs to 15 residues. The CDR3 protein is CASNRRGQGGAEAFF. DNA of the CDR3: TGTGCCAGCAACAGACGCGGACAGGGTGGGGCTGAAGCTTTCTTT.

This clonotype was seen many times. The chain recombines TRBV12-3 or TRBV12-4 with TRBJ2-4; a possible D gene is TRBD1 (6 bases). The CDR3 extends over 15 amino acids. The ends were cut back, 6 bases at V and 0 bases at J, with 12 bases in the middle. The CDR3 loop reads CASRNGQLAKNIQYF. In DNA, the CDR3 is TGTGCCAGCAGAAACGGACAGTTAGCCAAAAACATTCAGTACTTC.

This sequence joins TRBV7-2 and TRBJ2-7, with 9 bases matching TRBD1. The V gene end was trimmed by 5 bases and the J gene end by 8 bases; junction bases not matched to a gene: 7. Germline CDR1 is SGHTA and CDR2 is FQGNSA. This CDR3 spans 13 amino acids. The CDR3 is CASSRPGQGQQYF. The CDR3 DNA follows: TGTGCCAGCAGCCGCCCGGGACAGGGACAGCAGTACTTC.

This clonotype was recorded many times. The gene calls are TRBV5-1 and TRBJ1-5; D remains unclear. The CDR3 is made up of 13 amino acids. CDR1 is SGHRS, CDR2 YFSETQ, per germline. V was clipped by 4 bases and J by 6 bases, with 11 bases between them. This chain's CDR3 is CASSGGLGQPQHF. The CDR3 DNA reads TGCGCCAGCAGCGGCGGGTTGGGTCAGCCCCAGCATTTT.

This clonotype was found a few times. The chain combines TRBV20-1 with TRBJ1-5; perhaps TRBD1 as D (6 bases). Germline values: CDR1 DFQATT, CDR2 SNEGSKA (reference sequence). V was clipped by 1 base and J by 0 bases, with 16 bases between them. This CDR3 spans 17 amino acids. The CDR3 loop is CSARARGGGNSNQPQHF. Here the CDR3 DNA reads TGCAGTGCTAGAGCGCGGGGAGGGGGGAATAGCAATCAGCCCCAGCATTTT.

The chain carries TRBV6-1 and TRBJ1-2; D is unresolved. The CDR3 totals 14 residues. The germline gives CDR1 MNHNS, CDR2 SASEGT. The ends were cut back, 2 bases at V and 2 bases at J, with 9 bases in the middle. The CDR3 coding sequence is TGTGCCAGCAGTGAAATGCCAGACAACTATGGCTACACCTTC. Translating gives CASSEMPDNYGYTF.

The genes are TRBV5-1 and TRBJ1-1; weak D call: TRBD1 (6 bases). The CDR3 sequence is 13 residues long. From germline, CDR1 is SGHRS and CDR2 YFSETQ. V gave up 5 bases and J gave up 4 bases, with 12 bases separating them. This chain's CDR3 is CASRQGAFTEAFF. The CDR3 DNA is TGCGCCAGCAGACAGGGAGCGTTCACTGAAGCTTTCTTT.

V usage is TRBV5-1 and J usage is TRBJ2-5; 9 nucleotides line up with TRBD2. The V and J ends lost 5 bases and 4 bases, in that order; junction bases with no gene match: 9. Looked up from germline, CDR1 is SGHRS and CDR2 is YFSETQ. CDR3 length: 15 amino acids. The CDR3 spells CASRALAGAPETQYF. The CDR3 DNA follows: TGCGCCAGCAGGGCCTTAGCGGGAGCTCCAGAGACCCAGTACTTC.

The chain links TRBV27 to TRBJ1-5, with TRBD1 matching 7 bases. This CDR3 spans 17 amino acids. V lost 6 bases and J lost 1; bases outside the gene matches: 12. Germline values: CDR1 MNHEY, CDR2 SMNVEV (reference sequence). CDR3: CASRPTGPRWSNQPQHF. For the CDR3, the DNA is TGTGCCAGCAGACCGACAGGGCCCCGGTGGAGCAATCAGCCCCAGCATTTT.

The chain carries TRBV11-3 and TRBJ2-3, with unresolved D. The germline CDR1 and CDR2 sequences are SGHNT and YENEEA. This CDR3 is 13 amino acids long. V was pared by 3 bases and J by 4 bases, with 8 bases between. The CDR3 here is CASSFAFADTQYF. CDR3 DNA: TGTGCCAGCAGCTTTGCATTTGCAGATACGCAGTATTTT.

This chain uses TRBV20-1 with TRBJ2-5; 8 bases are shared with TRBD2. The CDR3 sequence is 15 residues long. Germline values: CDR1 DFQATT, CDR2 SNEGSKA (reference sequence). J was trimmed by 1 base and V by 3 bases; bases with no gene match: 7. The CDR3 sequence: CSASLVRGVQETQYF. The CDR3 nucleotides are TGCAGTGCTAGTCTCGTGCGGGGGGTCCAAGAGACCCAGTACTTC.

This sequence joins TRBV10-3 and TRBJ1-5; D perhaps matches TRBD1 (5 bases). Germline loops: CDR1 ENHRY, CDR2 SYGVKD. CDR3 length: 15 amino acids. The germline V and J ends were trimmed by 2 bases and 4 bases, with 12 bases remaining between them. CDR3 region: CAISEMQGANQPQHF. In DNA, the CDR3 is TGTGCCATCAGTGAGATGCAGGGAGCGAATCAGCCCCAGCATTTT.

This clonotype has a single count. The chain is built from TRBV20-1 and TRBJ2-1, with D possibly matching TRBD1 (6 bases). Germline V gives CDR1 DFQATT, CDR2 SNEGSKA (reference sequence). The ends were cut back, 3 bases at V and 8 bases at J, with 11 bases in the middle. The CDR3 extends over 12 amino acids. This chain's CDR3 is CSARGTSDEQFF. Here the CDR3 DNA reads TGCAGTGCTAGGGGGACATCCGATGAGCAGTTCTTC.

Ten or more counts support this clonotype. The chain uses TRBV29-1 and TRBJ2-5; possible D gene TRBD2, 7 bases. Per germline, CDR1 SQVTM and CDR2 ANQGSEA. The CDR3 totals 13 residues. Between the trimmed V and J ends, which lost 7 bases and 4 bases, there was a span of 16 bases. The CDR3 region is CSGGEGDAETQYF. Here the CDR3 DNA reads TGCAGCGGTGGGGAGGGGGACGCAGAGACCCAGTACTTC.

There are a few counts of this clonotype. The chain has TRBV20-1 and TRBJ2-4; TRBD2 is a possible D gene (6 bases). V lost 3 bases, J lost 8 bases, and 11 bases lay in between. From germline, CDR1 is DFQATT and CDR2 SNEGSKA (reference sequence). The CDR3 contains 12 residues. The CDR3 spells CSARRGIDIQYF. Here the CDR3 DNA reads TGCAGTGCTAGGCGGGGTATAGACATTCAGTACTTC.

The chain employs TRBV4-3 and TRBJ2-1, with D hard to call. V dropped 0 bases and J dropped 3 bases, with 12 bases sitting between them. This CDR3 comprises 16 residues. The germline CDR1 and CDR2 sequences are LGHNA and YSLEER. Here the CDR3 reads CASSQDLGVVYNEQFF. In nucleotides, the CDR3 is TGCGCCAGCAGCCAAGATCTTGGAGTTGTCTACAATGAGCAGTTCTTC.

The V and J genes are TRBV12-3 or TRBV12-4 and TRBJ2-7; D is possibly TRBD1 (5 bases). This CDR3 is built from 17 residues. The ends were cut back, 3 bases at V and 0 bases at J, with 18 bases in the middle. CDR3 in amino acids: CASSFWGLGNYSYEQYF. The DNA of the CDR3 is TGTGCCAGCAGTTTCTGGGGCCTCGGCAACTACTCCTACGAGCAGTACTTC.